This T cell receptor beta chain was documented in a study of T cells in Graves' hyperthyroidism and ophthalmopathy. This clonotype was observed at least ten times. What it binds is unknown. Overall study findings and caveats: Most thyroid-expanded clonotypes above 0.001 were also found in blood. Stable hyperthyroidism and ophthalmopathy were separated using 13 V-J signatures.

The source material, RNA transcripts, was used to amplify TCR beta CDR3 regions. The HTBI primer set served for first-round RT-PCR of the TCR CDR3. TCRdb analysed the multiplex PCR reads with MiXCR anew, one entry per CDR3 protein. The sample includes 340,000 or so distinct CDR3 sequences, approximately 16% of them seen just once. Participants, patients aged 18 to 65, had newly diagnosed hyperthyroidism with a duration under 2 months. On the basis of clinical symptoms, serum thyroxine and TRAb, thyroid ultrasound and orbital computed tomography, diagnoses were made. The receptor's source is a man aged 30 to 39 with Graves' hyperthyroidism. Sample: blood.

CDR3 region: CASSSLQETQYF. DNA of the CDR3: TGTGCCAGCAGTTCTCTACAAGAGACCCAGTACTTC. This chain connects TRBV12-3 or TRBV12-4 to TRBJ2-5; D unresolved. This CDR3 is built from 12 residues. V shed 4 bases and J shed 2 bases, with 5 bases lying between them.